This T cell receptor beta chain was captured in a study of T cell responses to AZD1222 COVID-19 vaccine. As for this clone: What it recognizes is unknown.

Sequencing was performed with immunoSEQ multiplex PCR; in TCRdb, only in-frame clones are kept and a portion is missing. Here the sample spans about 130,000 clones, roughly nine tenths being singletons. Germline CDR1 and CDR2: MNHEY and SVGAGI. V was pared by 2 bases and J by 0 bases, with 3 bases of the junction left unmatched. This CDR3 comprises 15 residues. Study conclusions and caveats: Possibly, clonal diversity was underestimated; donors were largely white British and included more females.

Pooling was applied to second doses at about 4 or about 12 weeks. The chain combines TRBV6-5 with TRBJ2-7, with TRBD1 matching over 8 bases. The sequence was collected from an adult who received the AZD1222 COVID-19 vaccine. The input for sequencing was peripheral blood, taken 28 days after the second AZD1222 dose. The CDR3 DNA is TGTGCCAGCAGTTACGGGACAGGACCCTCCTACGAGCAGTACTTC. Protein sequence: CASSYGTGPSYEQYF.